Detailed here is one TCR beta chain. Its antigen is undetermined. Healthy people donating bone marrow made up the donors. This entry comes from a study of cytomegalovirus exposure and HLA in healthy donors. About the research overall: Samples from HLA-typed donors yielded about 85 million unique TCRs in an early data release. The study, taken as a whole, reports: Available immune exposure information was restricted to CMV serostatus only. Among TCR beta chains, those listed as cytomegalovirus-associated numbered around 180.

Researchers ran the PCR with 60 Vbeta and 13 Jbeta primers. Clones were read by immunoSEQ multiplex PCR, and TCRdb kept only the in-frame ones, dropping some. Here the sample spans 170,000 or so clones, 70% to 85% being singletons. V gave up 4 bases and J gave up 3 bases; unmatched junction bases: 4. The CDR3 covers 14 residues. CDR1 is KGHSH, CDR2 LQKENI, per germline. The source of this sequence is a woman in her 30s in good health and CMV-seropositive. V gene TRBV18 combines with J gene TRBJ2-7; 9 bases agree with TRBD1. Input material: PBMCs. CDR3 DNA: TGTGCCAGCTCACTGGACAGGGGTCACTACGAGCAGTACTTC. Its protein is CASSLDRGHYEQYF.